The following is a T cell receptor beta chain sequence with its context. This clone's antigen is unknown. Base qualities are not provided; no much larger clone lies one nucleotide away. V and J lose 3 bases and 3 bases, and a span of 9 bases separates them. Taken from cysteine to phenylalanine, the CDR3 has 14 residues. This entry keeps only the CDR3 DNA: 42 bases, framed from base 1. This sample was included in a study of T-cell reconstitution after alpha-beta-depleted transplantation in children (dated by TCRdb to between 2015 and 2016). Turning to the overall study: Using TCR repertoire profiling, the study quantitatively followed how T-cell immune reconstitution unfolded in children after TCRalphabeta/CD19-depleted allogeneic hematopoietic cell transplantation. The full study reports these points: Over the following months the frequencies of hyperexpanded clones went down, and after one year T-cell counts and TCRbeta diversity were mostly credited to newly produced T cells. The apparently early alphabetaT-cell count recovery about two months after transplant was reportedly dependent on only several hundred rapidly expanded clones derived from non-depleted graft cells. The high TCRbeta diversity at day 60 in some patients was ascribed to recipient T cells and intrathymic progenitors that had survived conditioning.

This specimen's treatment or condition label, interpreted: allogeneic hematopoietic cell transplantation with graft depleted of TCRalphabeta T cells and CD19 B cells. The transplant recipients were children given TCRalphabeta/CD19-depleted allogeneic hematopoietic cell grafts. Library generation was performed with PCR. This sample was sequenced with an Illumina HiSeq 2500. TCR library preparation used molecular barcoding, with unique molecular identifiers applied to normalize quantification of the TCRbeta repertoire. TCRdb reprocessed the public reads (quality trimming at Q25 with fastp, clone calling with MiXCR) and kept in-frame beta chains. Rows with a matching CDR3 protein are joined into one entry that keeps the most common DNA and genes. The sample yields some 180,000 distinct CDR3 sequences; roughly 7.1% were counted once. Just over 5.5% of the sample goes to the ten largest clones.

Sequences were derived from PBMCs, sampled before TCRalphabeta/CD19-depleted stem cell transplant. The receptor's source is a boy under 10 years old with acute lymphoblastic leukemia, due to receive a stem cell transplant. Recombination linked TRBV12-3 or TRBV12-4 to TRBJ1-5; TRBD1 is a weak D gene call, 5 bases matching. The CDR3 protein is CASSFLDINQPQHF. DNA sequence: TGTGCCAGCAGTTTCTTGGACATCAATCAGCCCCAGCATTTT.